These 28 T cell receptor beta chains were sequenced from one sample in a study of OX40 agonist ivuxolimab in advanced cancers. The data were produced by immunoSEQ multiplex PCR, yet TCRdb's version contains in-frame clones alone and is incomplete. This sample has around 80,000 clones, with about 87% found just once. The specimen was CD4+ or CD8+ T cells sorted from blood, collected in a trial of the OX40 agonist ivuxolimab. All receptors derive from an adult with an advanced solid tumor such as melanoma, head and neck, liver or kidney cancer.

This sequence joins TRBV25-1 and TRBJ1-6; no reliable D call. The germline V gene has CDR1 MGHDK and CDR2 SYGVNS. The V and J ends lost 4 bases and 3 bases respectively, with 10 bases between them. The CDR3 spans 15 residues. This chain's CDR3 is CASSGDGHYNSPLHF. The CDR3 region has the DNA TGTGCCAGCAGTGGTGACGGTCACTATAATTCACCCCTCCACTTT.

The chain employs TRBV14 and TRBJ2-1; 11 bases line up with TRBD2. Per germline, CDR1 SGHDN and CDR2 FVKESK. The CDR3 has 15 residues. J gave up 4 bases and V 3 bases, and 2 bases lay outside the gene matches. As DNA, the CDR3 is TGTGCCAGCAGCCATGGGACTAGCGGTTACAATGAGCAGTTCTTC. Translating gives CASSHGTSGYNEQFF.

J is TRBJ2-7 and V is TRBV4-3; perhaps TRBD1 as D (6 bases). The CDR3 is 14 amino acids. Trimming left V 1 base short and J 5 bases short, with 12 bases between. CDR1 is LGHNA and CDR2 is YSLEER in the germline V gene. This CDR3 reads CASSQAGTQNEQYF. In nucleotides, the CDR3 is TGCGCCAGCAGCCAAGCCGGGACACAGAACGAGCAGTACTTC.

This clone was found a few times. The V call is TRBV10-3, the J call TRBJ2-3; D possibly uses TRBD1 or TRBD2 (5 bases each). V was clipped by 10 bases and J by 0 bases, with 8 bases between them. The CDR3 runs to 12 residues. Germline V lookup: CDR1 ENHRY, CDR2 SYGVKD. The chain's CDR3 is CATGRSTDTQYF. The CDR3 DNA sequence: TGTGCCACGGGACGTAGCACAGATACGCAGTATTTT.

This chain uses TRBV6-5 with TRBJ1-5, with D possibly TRBD1 on 5 matching bases. Trimming took 6 bases from V and 4 from J, leaving 10 bases between them. The CDR3 loop spans 13 amino acids. Germline CDR1 and CDR2: MNHEY and SVGAGI. The CDR3 is CASRNDRNQPQHF. The CDR3 region has the DNA TGTGCCAGCAGAAACGACAGAAATCAGCCCCAGCATTTT.

The table lists this clone with a count of one. The chain combines TRBV5-4 with TRBJ2-1; maybe TRBD1 (7 bases). CDR3 length: 15 residues. CDR1 is SGHNT, CDR2 YYREEE, per germline (reference sequence). Trimming stripped 3 bases from V and 9 bases from J, with 19 bases between. The CDR3 here is CASSSGQVGGREQFF. The CDR3 nucleotides are TGTGCCAGCAGCTCAGGACAGGTGGGAGGTCGTGAGCAGTTCTTC.

The genes are TRBV28 and TRBJ1-3; the match to TRBD1 covers 8 bases. Germline V gene sequence: CDR1 MDHEN, CDR2 SYDVKM. The ends lost 4 bases at V and 0 bases at J; junction bases unmatched: 8. CDR3 length: 17 residues. CDR3: CASSSGGAVISGNTIYF. The CDR3, as DNA: TGTGCCAGCAGTTCAGGGGGCGCGGTGATCTCTGGAAACACCATATATTTT.

V is TRBV19 and J is TRBJ1-2; D perhaps matches TRBD1 (6 bases). Deletions cut 8 bases from V and 4 bases from J, with 14 bases between. CDR1 and CDR2 from the germline V gene are LNHDA and SQIVND (reference sequence). The CDR3 has 13 residues. CDR3 sequence reads: CASSPDSRYGYTF. CDR3 coding DNA: TGTGCCAGTTCCCCGGACAGCCGCTATGGCTACACCTTC.

The chain employs TRBV27 and TRBJ1-2; D might be TRBD1 (6 bases). The germline CDR1 and CDR2 sequences are MNHEY and SMNVEV (reference sequence). V was shortened by 6 bases and J by 5 bases, with 13 bases between the two germline ends. The length of the CDR3 is 13 residues. CDR3 protein: CASSSQGFYGYTF. CDR3 bases: TGTGCCAGCAGCAGTCAGGGGTTTTATGGCTACACCTTC.

This chain links TRBV28 with TRBJ2-7, with D perhaps TRBD1 (6 bases). The CDR3 consists of 14 residues. Germline V gives CDR1 MDHEN, CDR2 SYDVKM. The V end lost 7 bases, the J end lost 4 bases, and 17 bases lay between the germline ends. Here the CDR3 reads CASTLGQGLYEQYF. CDR3 sequence (DNA): TGTGCCAGCACCCTAGGCCAGGGGCTTTACGAGCAGTACTTC.

V gene TRBV19 combines with J gene TRBJ1-6; tentatively, D is TRBD1 (6 bases). The CDR3 runs to 13 residues. Germline V gives CDR1 LNHDA, CDR2 SQIVND (reference sequence). Trimming stripped 7 bases from V and 5 bases from J, with 9 bases between. CDR3 coding DNA: TGTGCCAGTACAAGGACAGATAATTCACCCCTCCACTTT. It encodes CASTRTDNSPLHF.

This rearrangement joins TRBV28 to TRBJ2-7, with TRBD2 as a possible D gene (7 bases). The CDR3 is 13 residues long. V was pared by 2 bases and J by 5 bases, with 10 bases between. The germline CDR1 and CDR2 sequences are MDHEN and SYDVKM. CDR3 in DNA: TGTGCCAGCAGTTTAAGGGGGGGCAACGAGCAGTACGTC. This encodes CASSLRGGNEQYV.

This clone has just a few counts. The gene calls are TRBV5-1 and TRBJ1-5; D is ambiguous. This CDR3 comprises 13 residues. V lost 0 bases, J lost 3 bases, and 4 bases lay in between. Germline V gene data show CDR1 as SGHRS and CDR2 as YFSETQ. The CDR3 sequence is CASSLEDNQPQHF. CDR3 coding DNA: TGCGCCAGCAGCTTGGAAGACAATCAGCCCCAGCATTTT.

The V call is TRBV7-3, the J call TRBJ2-5, with D possibly TRBD2 on 5 matching bases. V was pared by 5 bases and J by 1 base, with 11 bases between. There are 14 residues in the CDR3. Germline CDR1 reads SGHTA; CDR2 reads FQGTGA. CDR3 sequence reads: CASSPFGVQETQYF. CDR3 in DNA: TGTGCCAGCAGCCCCTTCGGGGTCCAAGAGACCCAGTACTTC.

This clone was recorded once. The rearrangement uses TRBV5-1 and TRBJ1-4, with 7 bases fitting TRBD1. The junction had 13 bases not matched to a gene; V was cut back by 6 bases and J by 8 bases. The CDR3 is 15 residues long. Per germline, CDR1 SGHRS and CDR2 YFSETQ. For the CDR3, the DNA is TGCGCCAGCACTCCTTCCTCCAGGGACAGCGAAAAACTGTTTTTT. Translating it yields CASTPSSRDSEKLFF.

The chain has TRBV5-4 and TRBJ2-1; 7 positions agree with TRBD2. The CDR3 consists of 15 residues. Germline V gene sequence: CDR1 SGHNT, CDR2 YYREEE (reference sequence). Losses at the gene ends were 1 base for V and 7 bases for J; bases not matched to a gene: 8. This chain's CDR3 is CASSLSAGTFNEQFF. The CDR3 bases are TGTGCCAGCAGCTTGTCAGCGGGGACTTTTAATGAGCAGTTCTTC.

This rearrangement joins TRBV29-1 to TRBJ1-2; possible D gene TRBD1, 5 bases. This CDR3 is 14 amino acids long. Germline V gene data show CDR1 as SQVTM and CDR2 as ANQGSEA. V gave up 8 bases and J gave up 8 bases, with 24 bases separating them. Here the CDR3 DNA reads TGCAGCTCCCTCGAGCCCGGGGGACTCGGAGGCTACACCTTC. The encoded protein is CSSLEPGGLGGYTF.

The genes are TRBV6-5 and TRBJ2-7; D is unclear. The length of the CDR3 is 15 residues. The V gene lost 2 bases and the J gene lost 4 bases, with 15 bases spanning the gap. The germline V gene encodes CDR1 MNHEY and CDR2 SVGAGI. This CDR3 reads CASSYAALQEYEQYF. Here the CDR3 DNA reads TGTGCCAGCAGTTACGCAGCTCTCCAGGAGTACGAGCAGTACTTC.

The chain uses TRBV18 and TRBJ1-3, with TRBD1 as a possible D gene (5 bases). V was trimmed by 2 bases and J by 4 bases, leaving 9 bases between them. This CDR3 spans 14 amino acids. CDR1 and CDR2 from the germline V gene are KGHSH and LQKENI. CDR3 amino acids: CASSPGTLGNTIYF. CDR3 coding DNA: TGTGCCAGCTCACCAGGGACCCTCGGAAACACCATATATTTT.

The V call is TRBV6-1, the J call TRBJ2-7; 11 bases fit TRBD1. V lost 5 bases and J lost 3; bases outside the gene matches: 3. Per germline, CDR1 MNHNS and CDR2 SASEGT. This CDR3 comprises 14 residues. This chain's CDR3 is CASSSGTGGYEQYV. The CDR3 DNA reads TGTGCCAGCAGTTCCGGGACAGGGGGCTACGAGCAGTACGTC.

This clone was seen just once. The genes are TRBV27 and TRBJ2-2, with a weak D call TRBD2 (6 bases). V lost 2 bases and J 5 bases, leaving 24 bases between the germline ends. CDR3 length equals 19 residues. Per the germline V gene, CDR1 is MNHEY and CDR2 is SMNVEV (reference sequence). The chain's CDR3 is CASSLTPLRRAEGTGELFF. CDR3 nucleotides: TGTGCCAGCAGTTTAACTCCCCTGCGGAGGGCGGAGGGGACCGGGGAGCTGTTTTTT.

The rearrangement joins TRBV18 to TRBJ1-2; D is uncertain. This CDR3 has 14 residues. Trimming stripped 5 bases from V and 4 bases from J, with 14 bases between. Germline V gene sequence: CDR1 KGHSH, CDR2 LQKENI. Here the CDR3 DNA reads TGTGCCAGCTCAAAGGGAGCGGGTACCTATGGCTACACCTTC. Translation gives CASSKGAGTYGYTF.

The J gene is TRBJ2-4, the V gene TRBV9; D possibly corresponds to TRBD2 (5 bases). CDR3 size: 17 residues. CDR1 and CDR2 from the germline V gene are SGDLS and YYNGEE. V gave up 3 bases and J gave up 1 base, with 17 bases separating them. CDR3 nucleotide sequence: TGTGCCAGCAGCGGCGGGCCCCTATTACGGGCCAAAAACATTCAGTACTTC. Translated, it gives CASSGGPLLRAKNIQYF.

The V gene is TRBV28, the J gene TRBJ1-1; 7 positions match TRBD1. Germline V lookup: CDR1 MDHEN, CDR2 SYDVKM. This CDR3 is built from 14 residues. Trimming at V came to 8 bases and at J to 6 bases, leaving 12 bases not matched to a gene. The CDR3 here is CASHSTGKRPEAFF. CDR3 DNA: TGTGCCAGCCACTCGACAGGGAAGAGACCTGAAGCTTTCTTT.

This clone was seen a single time. The rearrangement links TRBV7-8 to TRBJ1-6, with 9 bases matching TRBD1. Germline CDR1 is SGHVS and CDR2 is FQNEAQ. J was trimmed by 10 bases and V by 2 bases; bases with no gene match: 6. This CDR3 has 15 residues. The CDR3 nucleotides are TGTGCCAGCAGCTTACGGGACAGGGTAAACTCACCCCTCCACTTT. Encoded protein: CASSLRDRVNSPLHF. Full variable domain (rest looked up from reference TRBV7-8 and TRBJ1-6): GAGVSQSPRYKVAKRGQDVALRCDPISGHVSLFWYQQALGQGPEFLTYFQNEAQLDKSGLPSDRFFAERPEGSVSTLKIQRTQQEDSAVYLCASSLRDRVNSPLHFGNGTRLTVT.

V and J are TRBV28 and TRBJ1-2, with D possibly TRBD1 on 6 matching bases. CDR3 length: 13 residues. Between the trimmed V and J ends, which lost 2 bases and 4 bases, there was a span of 8 bases. CDR1 is MDHEN, CDR2 SYDVKM, per germline. Here the CDR3 reads CASSLNRVYGYTF. CDR3 in DNA: TGTGCCAGCAGTTTAAACAGGGTCTATGGCTACACCTTC.

The V gene is TRBV5-4, the J gene TRBJ2-3; 7 bases align to TRBD2. The CDR3 runs to 14 residues. The germline CDR1 and CDR2 sequences are SGHNT and YYREEE (reference sequence). V shed 5 bases, J shed 5 bases, and the junction held 8 bases outside the gene matches. Here the CDR3 DNA reads TGTGCCAGCAGGCCTGGGGGGGTTGGAGATACGCAGTATTTT. Encoded protein: CASRPGGVGDTQYF.

V usage is TRBV5-8 and J usage is TRBJ1-2, with TRBD1 identical over 8 bases. The CDR3 sequence is 16 residues long. Germline CDR1 is SGHTS and CDR2 is YDEGEE. V lost 6 bases to trimming and J lost 5 bases; unmatched junction nucleotides: 15. This CDR3 is CASTPRQTGALYGYTF. For the CDR3, the DNA is TGTGCCAGCACTCCCCGCCAGACAGGGGCCCTATATGGCTACACCTTC.